This TCR beta chain was observed in a study of cytotoxic CD8 clonotypes in ibrutinib-treated CLL (dated by TCRdb to the early 2020s). Background on the whole study: The cohort included more than 14 treatment-naive and 11 to 12 relapsed/refractory patients; 17 to 18 were IGHV unmutated. Every sample from remission and from progressive disease was obtained while the patients were still on ibrutinib. Cryopreserved peripheral blood mononuclear cells were obtained before treatment, at response, and at either sustained remission or disease progression. An average of around 260,000 productive templates and about 100,000 productive rearrangements was obtained per sample. Partial responses were observed in some 24 patients and complete responses in 2; after a median follow-up of around 64 months, remission was maintained in roughly 15 patients and progression was observed in 12. Samples at response were collected after a median of around twelve months of treatment, with a range of 6 to 36 months. Longitudinal samples were available for about 30% of the roughly 86 trial participants. Beyond this particular receptor, the publication reports: At baseline, clonality was higher than in age-matched healthy donors and showed a strong correlation with circulating CD8+ T-cell counts. Clonality rose at ibrutinib response, remained stable during sustained remission, and dropped back toward baseline at progression. Public clonotypes were found to be uncommon and were observed to contract or remain stable during treatment; the increase in clonality was shown to reflect expansion of private clonotypes at ibrutinib response. Sampling times were not matched between patients in sustained remission and patients whose disease was progressing, and lymph node repertoires were not examined.

A MiSeq instrument was used for deep resolution sequencing, which targeted depths ranging from 1 in 1 million up to 1 in 200,000 T cells, with coverage averaging 10x for each clonotype. The immunoSEQ hsTCRB Kit was used to generate the TCR beta libraries. Per the authors' processing: ImmunoSEQ Data Assistant and ImmunoSEQ Analyzer were used for data analysis, and V, D and J genes were assigned according to IMGT definitions. Clonality was computed as one minus normalized Shannon entropy of productive rearrangement frequencies, ranging from 0 to 1. Only overrepresented clonotypes making up at least 0.05% of the repertoire of each patient were included in the public clonotype analysis. More than ten age-matched healthy donor repertoires from immuneACCESS were used as controls for clonality. The source is immuneACCESS, and TCRdb retained only in-frame sequences with V and J called. Part of the clones is not carried over; for the studies checked, unresolved V genes explain less than half of this, and the remainder is unexplained. V, J and clone size were drawn from that table, and D and trimming were deduced from the DNA. The sample yields over 100,000 clones; 80% to 90% were counted once. Of the sample, roughly 2% is held by the ten largest clones.

A remark on this clone: Which antigen it targets is not known. Base qualities are missing; no much larger clone stands one base away.

The time point tag for this specimen amounts to: roughly 2 years on ibrutinib. For TCR beta library preparation, about 2 micrograms of genomic DNA were isolated from cryopreserved PBMCs. Longitudinal blood samples from CLL patients on ibrutinib monotherapy underwent high-throughput TCR beta sequencing. The patients took part in an open-label, single-center phase 2 trial of ibrutinib monotherapy. The V end loses 5 bases and the J end loses 6 bases, and a stretch of 17 bases separates them. Its CDR3 holds 14 amino acids, cysteine through phenylalanine. Of all the DNA, just the CDR3 is kept, 42 bases in frame from base 1. As encoded in the germline V gene, CDR1 is SGHTA while CDR2 is FQGTGA.

The rearrangement joined TRBV7-3 to TRBJ2-7; the best D guess is TRBD1, with 5 bases matching. The material was PBMCs, obtained after 24 months of ibrutinib treatment. The sequence derives from a human donor with chronic lymphocytic leukemia. CDR3 region: CASSNGQGYREQYF. Read as DNA, the sequence is TGTGCCAGCAGCAACGGCCAGGGATATCGCGAGCAGTACTTC.